The T cell receptor beta chain under discussion was sequenced for a study of T-cell memory formation after mild COVID-19. TCRdb re-called the 5' RACE reads with MiXCR, one entry per CDR3 protein. Of about 560,000 distinct CDR3 sequences listed, roughly 18% were seen once; the top ten hold about 12%. Trimming cost V 8 bases and J 3 bases, with 20 bases left between them. Germline V gives CDR1 DFQATT, CDR2 SNEGSKA (reference sequence). This CDR3 region has 15 residues. The specimen sequenced was PBMCs or a T cell subset sorted from them (not recorded which). The chain recombines TRBV20-1 with TRBJ2-1; TRBD2 might be the D (6 bases). This TCR was sampled from an adult woman who had mild COVID-19 (a few samples of this study predate the infection). Cell type and time point are not known. The DNA of the CDR3 is TGCAGTATCCGGGACTTGGGTTCGGACTACAATGAGCAGTTCTTC. It translates to CSIRDLGSDYNEQFF.